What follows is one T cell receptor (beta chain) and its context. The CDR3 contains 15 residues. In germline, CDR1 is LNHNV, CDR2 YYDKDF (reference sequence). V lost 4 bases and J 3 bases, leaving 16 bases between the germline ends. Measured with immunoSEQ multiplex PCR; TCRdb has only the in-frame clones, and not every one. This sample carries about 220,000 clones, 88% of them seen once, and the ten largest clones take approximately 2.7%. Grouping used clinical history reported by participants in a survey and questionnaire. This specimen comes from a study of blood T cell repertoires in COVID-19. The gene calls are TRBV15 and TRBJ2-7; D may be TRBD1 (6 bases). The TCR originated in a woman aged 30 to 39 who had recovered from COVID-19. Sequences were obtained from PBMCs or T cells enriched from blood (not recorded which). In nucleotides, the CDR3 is TGTGCCACCAGCATGGACAGTAGTAGCTTCTACGAGCAGTACTTC. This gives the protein CATSMDSSSFYEQYF.